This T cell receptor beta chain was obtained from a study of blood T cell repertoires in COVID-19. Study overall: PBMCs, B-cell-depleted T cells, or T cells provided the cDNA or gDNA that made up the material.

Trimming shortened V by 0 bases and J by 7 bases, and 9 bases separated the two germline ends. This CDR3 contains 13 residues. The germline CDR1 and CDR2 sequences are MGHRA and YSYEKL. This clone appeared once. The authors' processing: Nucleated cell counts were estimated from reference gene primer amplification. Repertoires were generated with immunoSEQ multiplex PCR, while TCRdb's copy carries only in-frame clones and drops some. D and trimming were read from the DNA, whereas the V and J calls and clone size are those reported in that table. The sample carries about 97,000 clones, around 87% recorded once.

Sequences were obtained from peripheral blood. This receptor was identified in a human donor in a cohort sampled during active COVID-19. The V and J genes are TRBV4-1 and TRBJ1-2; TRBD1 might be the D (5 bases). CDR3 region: CASSQDRVGGYTF. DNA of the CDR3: TGCGCCAGCAGCCAAGACAGGGTTGGTGGCTACACCTTC.